The next 22 T cell receptor beta chains were all read from a single sample in a study of blood T cells in healthy people across ages. A second PCR of 7 to 11 cycles used a sample-barcoded 5' primer and a J-beta primer mix. MiXCR was run by TCRdb on the 5' RACE reads, yielding one entry per CDR3 protein. This sample has about 1.1 million distinct CDR3 sequences, with around two fifths found just once. The sequencing input was blood. All receptors derive from a man aged 18 to 30 in good health.

This clonotype occurred a few times. At one boundary the junction diverges from the germline segment, which might be a read error. The chain links TRBV19 to TRBJ1-2; no clear D gene. The CDR3 totals 14 residues. Germline CDR1 and CDR2: LNHDA and SQIVND (reference sequence). This CDR3 is CASSPLDGDYAYTF. The CDR3 DNA follows: TGTGCCAGTAGCCCTCTGGATGGCGACTATGCCTACACCTTC.

CDR3 coding DNA: TGCAGTGCTAGCCCGACTAGCGGGGGGGCCGGCACCGGGGAGCTGTTTTTT. Amino acids: CSASPTSGGAGTGELFF. This rearrangement joins TRBV20-1 to TRBJ2-2, with 14 bases identical to TRBD2. Looked up from germline, CDR1 is DFQATT and CDR2 is SNEGSKA (reference sequence). The V segment lost 3 bases and the J segment 4 bases; nucleotides outside the gene matches: 7. The CDR3 is 17 residues long.

Remarks on this clonotype: A much larger clonotype is one base distant, so this may be a read error. This chain uses TRBV4-3 with TRBJ2-3, with 9 bases identical to TRBD2. CDR3 length: 16 amino acids. The germline V gene has CDR1 LGHNA and CDR2 YSLEER. The CDR3, as DNA: TGCGCCAGCAGCCAAGGTAGCGGGGGAGAGTTAGATACGCAGTCTTTT. This translates into CASSQGSGGELDTQSF.

V and J are TRBV2 and TRBJ2-3, with TRBD2 matching over 14 bases. V was clipped by 6 bases and J by 4 bases; unmatched bases: 9. Germline CDR1 reads SNHLY; CDR2 reads FYNNEI. The CDR3 is 17 residues long. The CDR3 sequence is CASRKTLTSGGADTQYF. The CDR3 nucleotides read TGTGCCAGCAGGAAAACACTGACTAGCGGGGGGGCAGATACGCAGTATTTT.

The gene calls are TRBV11-2 and TRBJ2-1; TRBD2 aligns across 7 bases. The J call is doubtful: the DNA matches TRBJ2-7 better. The CDR3 spans 13 residues. In germline, CDR1 is SGHAT, CDR2 FQNNGV. CDR3 loop: CASSLGASGGQYF. The CDR3 coding sequence is TGTGCCAGCAGCTTAGGGGCATCGGGAGGGCAGTACTTC.

The chain has TRBV3-1 and TRBJ2-5; 9 bases align to TRBD2. Germline trimming cut 3 bases from V and 11 bases from J; bases unmatched to any gene: 7. Per the germline V gene, CDR1 is LGHDT and CDR2 is YNNKEL (reference sequence). This CDR3 has 13 amino acids. The CDR3 DNA follows: TGTGCCAGCAGCCACCTTAGCGGGGGTGAACAGTACTTC. It codes for CASSHLSGGEQYF.

This clonotype was observed once. The chain carries TRBV15 and TRBJ1-2; no definite D call. CDR1 is LNHNV and CDR2 is YYDKDF in the germline V gene (reference sequence). The CDR3 is 15 amino acids. V lost 0 bases and J lost 7, with 15 bases in between. In nucleotides, the CDR3 is TGTGCCACCAGCAGAGATCGGACCCTGGCCGGTGGCTACACCTTC. This translates into CATSRDRTLAGGYTF.

This clonotype has more than one count but fewer than ten. This sequence joins TRBV29-1 and TRBJ2-1; 13 bases align to TRBD2. Looked up from germline, CDR1 is SQVTM and CDR2 is ANQGSEA. After removal of 6 bases from V and 7 bases from J, the junction contained 6 bases not matched to a gene. This CDR3 comprises 14 residues. The DNA of the CDR3 is TGCAGCGTCTCCGGGACTAGCGGGGTGAATGAGCAGTTCTTC. Translation gives CSVSGTSGVNEQFF.

Of note for this clonotype: Since a much larger clone is just one base distant, this may be a read error. The chain carries TRBV29-1 and TRBJ2-5, with 9 bases identical to TRBD1. The germline V gene has CDR1 SQVTM and CDR2 ANQGSEA. With V trimmed by 4 bases and J by 11 bases, 14 bases remained unmatched. The CDR3 runs to 14 residues. CDR3 amino acids: CSVVGQGSRNEQYF. The CDR3 nucleotides are TGCAGCGTTGTGGGACAGGGTTCGAGAAATGAGCAGTACTTC.

This clonotype was found a few times. The chain is built from TRBV4-2 and TRBJ2-5, with D maybe TRBD2 (5 bases). CDR1 and CDR2 from the germline V gene are LGHNA and YNFKEQ. This CDR3 is 15 amino acids long. Trimming took off 0 bases at V and 7 bases at J, with 15 bases between the two ends. For the CDR3, the DNA is TGTGCCAGCAGCCAAGATCGGAGTAGCGTTTTGACCCAGTACTTC. Translation gives CASSQDRSSVLTQYF.

The genes are TRBV5-1 and TRBJ1-1, with D possibly matching TRBD1 (5 bases). V lost 0 bases to trimming and J lost 1 base, with 13 bases between them. Germline-derived CDR1 and CDR2 are SGHRS and YFSETQ. There are 16 residues in the CDR3. The CDR3 region has the DNA TGCGCCAGCAGCTTGGCCGGTAGGGACGGGAACACTGAAGCTTTCTTT. Amino acids: CASSLAGRDGNTEAFF.

This clonotype was counted only a few times. The rearrangement uses TRBV20-1 and TRBJ1-1; 9 bases are a match to TRBD1. The V and J ends lost 6 bases and 4 bases, in that order; junction bases with no gene match: 6. The CDR3 loop spans 13 amino acids. Germline V gene lookup returns CDR1 DFQATT and CDR2 SNEGSKA (reference sequence). This CDR3 reads CSAKDRGGTEAFF. CDR3 DNA: TGCAGTGCCAAGGACAGGGGAGGCACTGAAGCTTTCTTT.

V and J are TRBV27 and TRBJ2-3; D is perhaps TRBD2 (5 bases). The CDR3 is 15 residues long. V gave up 5 bases and J gave up 1 base, with 13 bases separating them. Germline-derived CDR1 and CDR2 are MNHEY and SMNVEV (reference sequence). This chain's CDR3 is CASSPGNEGTDTQYF. The DNA for the CDR3 is TGTGCCAGCAGTCCCGGGAATGAGGGCACAGATACGCAGTATTTT.

The rearrangement uses TRBV6-2 or TRBV6-3 and TRBJ1-5; TRBD1 agrees at 9 bases. V was clipped by 5 bases and J by 6 bases; unmatched bases: 5. Germline V gene data show CDR1 as MNHEY and CDR2 as SVGEGT. This CDR3 is 14 amino acids long. The CDR3 here is CASSNGQGFQPQHF. The DNA of the CDR3 is TGTGCCAGCAGTAACGGACAGGGGTTTCAGCCCCAGCATTTT.

The chain is built from TRBV7-2 and TRBJ1-6, with D unresolved. The V gene's germline CDR1 is SGHTA and CDR2 FQGNSA. V was cut by 0 bases and J by 9 bases, with 12 bases left in between. The CDR3 is 15 residues long. This CDR3 is CASSLAGGEVSPLHF. As DNA, the CDR3 is TGTGCCAGCAGCTTAGCGGGTGGGGAAGTTTCACCCCTCCACTTT.

This sequence joins TRBV9 and TRBJ1-2; 7 nucleotides match TRBD1. The CDR3 extends over 19 amino acids. Germline V CDR1 and CDR2: SGDLS, YYNGEE. V lost 4 bases, J lost 4 bases, and 22 bases stayed unmatched. CDR3 sequence reads: CASSSRVDFDADRSYGYTF. As DNA, the CDR3 is TGTGCCAGCAGCTCCCGAGTGGATTTCGATGCGGACAGGAGCTATGGCTACACCTTC.

Points on this clonotype: One end of the junction is discordant with germline, which a read error may explain. V is TRBV4-2 and J is TRBJ2-1; TRBD2 matches at 11 bases. CDR3 size: 16 residues. CDR1 is LGHNA, CDR2 YNFKEQ, per germline. CDR3 sequence reads: CASSQYGTSGHNGQFF. DNA for the CDR3: TGTGCCAGCAGCCAATACGGGACTAGCGGACACAATGGGCAGTTCTTC.

This chain joins TRBV6-5 and TRBJ1-1, with D unclear. Germline assignment: CDR1 MNHEY and CDR2 SVGAGI. Trimming took 7 bases from V and 7 from J, leaving 13 bases between them. The CDR3 runs to 12 residues. CDR3 region: CASTAPGGEAFF. The CDR3 coding sequence is TGTGCCAGCACTGCCCCCGGCGGTGAAGCTTTCTTT.

This clonotype showed up just a few times. At one end the junction does not follow the germline gene, possibly because of a read error. This chain links TRBV7-7 with TRBJ2-1; D is perhaps TRBD2 (6 bases). Germline CDR1 and CDR2: SSHAT and FNYEAQ (reference sequence). There are 15 residues in the CDR3. CDR3: CASSLAATGYNEQFF. The CDR3 region has the DNA TGTGCTAGCAGCTTAGCGGCCACCGGCTACAATGAGCAGTTCTTC.

This clonotype is a singleton in its sample. The rearrangement joins TRBV5-1 to TRBJ2-7; 9 bases align to TRBD2. The germline CDR1 and CDR2 sequences are SGHRS and YFSETQ. The trim removed 5 bases at V and 7 bases at J, leaving 10 bases unmatched. CDR3 size: 14 residues. CDR3 in DNA: TGCGCCAGCAGGAGTAGCGGGGGATACAATGAGCAGTACTTC. The encoded protein is CASRSSGGYNEQYF.

The V gene is TRBV20-1, the J gene TRBJ2-5, with TRBD2 matching over 9 bases. Per germline, CDR1 DFQATT and CDR2 SNEGSKA (reference sequence). CDR3 size: 14 residues. J was trimmed by 11 bases and V by 3 bases; bases with no gene match: 13. The CDR3 nucleotides are TGCAGTGCTAGCACGGCGGGGGGGCCAAATGAGCAGTACTTC. Translating gives CSASTAGGPNEQYF.

In its sample, this clonotype was seen once. This chain connects TRBV7-9 to TRBJ2-7; 7 bases are shared with TRBD1. Germline CDR1 reads SEHNR; CDR2 reads FQNEAQ (reference sequence). The junction had 8 bases not matched to a gene; V was cut back by 4 bases and J by 2 bases. CDR3 length equals 15 residues. The CDR3 sequence is CASSYDRDRTYEQYF. DNA of the CDR3: TGTGCCAGCAGCTATGACCGGGACAGAACCTACGAGCAGTACTTC.